These T cell receptor beta chains were read from a single sample in a study of blood T cell repertoires in COVID-19. The repertoire was sequenced with immunoSEQ multiplex PCR; TCRdb's copy has only in-frame clones and lacks some. The sample includes fewer than 250,000 clones, about 90% of them seen just once. The specimen was peripheral blood. Receptor source: a woman in her sixties or seventies with acute or convalescent COVID-19. Each CDR3 is given with its conserved first and last residue. A D gene is named only where the DNA matches it firmly. Clone size is shown for a subset of rows, as once, few, many or a class of expanded clone.

CDR3aa: CAITRGFGYTF; CDR3nt: TGTGCCATAACGAGAGGGTTTGGCTACACCTTC; abundance: few; v_gene: TRBV2; d_gene: .; j_gene: TRBJ1-2
CDR3aa: CASSLGTSGRYEQYF; CDR3nt: TGTGCCAGCAGTTTGGGGACTAGCGGGAGGTACGAGCAGTACTTC; abundance: .; v_gene: TRBV27; d_gene: TRBD2; j_gene: TRBJ2-7
CDR3aa: CASSVGQGGNSPLHF; CDR3nt: TGTGCCAGCAGCGTAGGACAGGGGGGTAATTCACCCCTCCACTTT; abundance: .; v_gene: TRBV9; d_gene: TRBD1; j_gene: TRBJ1-6
CDR3aa: CASSNRGTSGPYEQYF; CDR3nt: TGTGCCAGCAGCAACCGTGGGACTAGCGGTCCCTACGAGCAGTACTTC; abundance: .; v_gene: TRBV5-4; d_gene: TRBD2; j_gene: TRBJ2-7
CDR3aa: CASSWGQHGGYEQYF; CDR3nt: TGTGCCAGCAGCTGGGGACAGCACGGGGGTTACGAGCAGTACTTC; abundance: .; v_gene: TRBV9; d_gene: .; j_gene: TRBJ2-7
CDR3aa: CASSELGADTQYF; CDR3nt: TGTGCCAGCAGTGAGTTAGGGGCGGATACGCAGTATTTT; abundance: .; v_gene: TRBV2; d_gene: .; j_gene: TRBJ2-3
CDR3aa: CASSPRQGTYTGELFF; CDR3nt: TGTGCCAGCTCACCCCGACAGGGGACATACACCGGGGAGCTGTTTTTT; abundance: .; v_gene: TRBV18; d_gene: TRBD1; j_gene: TRBJ2-2
CDR3aa: CSAGTGWNTEAFF; CDR3nt: TGCAGCGCTGGGACAGGATGGAACACTGAAGCTTTCTTT; abundance: few; v_gene: TRBV29-1; d_gene: TRBD1; j_gene: TRBJ1-1
CDR3aa: CASSLAQAGPQPQHF; CDR3nt: TGTGCCAGCAGCTTAGCACAGGCCGGGCCCCAGCCCCAGCATTTT; abundance: once; v_gene: TRBV7-9; d_gene: .; j_gene: TRBJ1-5
CDR3aa: CASSELLGQYYGYTF; CDR3nt: TGCGCCAGCAGTGAACTCCTGGGACAGTACTATGGCTACACCTTC; abundance: .; v_gene: TRBV10-2; d_gene: TRBD1; j_gene: TRBJ1-2
CDR3aa: CASSLRTSGSTDTQYF; CDR3nt: TGTGCCAGCAGCCTGCGGACTAGCGGGAGCACAGATACGCAGTATTTT; abundance: .; v_gene: TRBV9; d_gene: TRBD2; j_gene: TRBJ2-3
CDR3aa: CASSQGRQETQYF; CDR3nt: TGTGCCAGCAGCCAAGGTAGACAAGAGACCCAGTACTTC; abundance: .; v_gene: TRBV3-1/TRBV3-2; d_gene: .; j_gene: TRBJ2-5
CDR3aa: CASSLAGGRRGETQYF; CDR3nt: TGTGCCAGCAGTTTAGCGGGGGGGCGGCGAGGAGAGACCCAGTACTTC; abundance: .; v_gene: TRBV6-5; d_gene: TRBD2; j_gene: TRBJ2-5
CDR3aa: CASCRDSGSYGYTF; CDR3nt: TGTGCCAGCTGCAGGGACAGTGGGAGCTATGGCTACACCTTC; abundance: .; v_gene: TRBV6-6; d_gene: TRBD1; j_gene: TRBJ1-2
CDR3aa: CASSLDPGQGKETQYF; CDR3nt: TGTGCCAGCAGCTTAGATCCCGGACAGGGGAAAGAGACCCAGTACTTC; abundance: .; v_gene: TRBV11-3; d_gene: TRBD1; j_gene: TRBJ2-5
CDR3aa: CASSPFVEIMNTEAFF; CDR3nt: TGTGCCAGCAGCCCTTTTGTAGAAATAATGAACACTGAAGCTTTCTTT; abundance: .; v_gene: TRBV11-2; d_gene: .; j_gene: TRBJ1-1
CDR3aa: CASSQVQENTIYF; CDR3nt: TGTGCCAGCAGCCAAGTCCAGGAAAACACCATATATTTT; abundance: .; v_gene: TRBV14; d_gene: .; j_gene: TRBJ1-3
CDR3aa: CASSVGPGNTEAFF; CDR3nt: TGTGCCAGCAGCGTAGGTCCGGGGAACACTGAAGCTTTCTTT; abundance: .; v_gene: TRBV9; d_gene: .; j_gene: TRBJ1-1
CDR3aa: CASSLAGAASYEQYF; CDR3nt: TGTGCCAGCAGCTTGGCAGGGGCGGCTTCCTACGAGCAGTACTTC; abundance: .; v_gene: TRBV5-5; d_gene: .; j_gene: TRBJ2-7
CDR3aa: CASSYGGYGGYTF; CDR3nt: TGTGCCAGCAGTTACGGGGGGTACGGTGGCTACACCTTC; abundance: .; v_gene: TRBV6-6; d_gene: .; j_gene: TRBJ1-2
CDR3aa: CASSPGLAGGLEQFF; CDR3nt: TGTGCCAGCAGTCCTGGACTAGCGGGAGGGCTTGAGCAGTTCTTC; abundance: once; v_gene: TRBV28; d_gene: TRBD2; j_gene: TRBJ2-1
CDR3aa: CASSLDTSPLHF; CDR3nt: TGTGCCAGCAGTTTGGACACCTCACCCCTCCACTTT; abundance: .; v_gene: TRBV12-3/TRBV12-4; d_gene: .; j_gene: TRBJ1-6
CDR3aa: CASSPLPEPGYGYTF; CDR3nt: TGTGCCAGCTCACCACTTCCAGAACCGGGCTATGGCTACACCTTC; abundance: .; v_gene: TRBV18; d_gene: .; j_gene: TRBJ1-2
CDR3aa: CASSFSVTGAYEQYF; CDR3nt: TGTGCCAGCAGCTTCTCCGTGACAGGGGCCTACGAGCAGTACTTC; abundance: .; v_gene: TRBV7-2; d_gene: TRBD1; j_gene: TRBJ2-7
CDR3aa: CASRPPGLNYNEQFF; CDR3nt: TGTGCCAGCAGGCCGCCAGGGTTAAACTACAATGAGCAGTTCTTC; abundance: .; v_gene: TRBV3-1/TRBV3-2; d_gene: .; j_gene: TRBJ2-1
CDR3aa: CASSLGGTGELFF; CDR3nt: TGTGCCAGCAGTTTGGGAGGGACCGGGGAGCTGTTTTTT; abundance: .; v_gene: TRBV12-3/TRBV12-4; d_gene: TRBD2; j_gene: TRBJ2-2
CDR3aa: CASSLPLGDSYEQYF; CDR3nt: TGTGCCAGCAGCCTGCCCCTCGGGGATTCCTACGAGCAGTACTTC; abundance: few; v_gene: TRBV7-9; d_gene: .; j_gene: TRBJ2-7
CDR3aa: CASSIDRADTQYF; CDR3nt: TGTGCCAGCAGCATAGACAGGGCCGATACGCAGTATTTT; abundance: .; v_gene: TRBV11-2; d_gene: TRBD1; j_gene: TRBJ2-3
CDR3aa: CASSQDQGGLAYEQYF; CDR3nt: TGCGCCAGCAGCCAAGATCAGGGGGGACTTGCCTACGAGCAGTACTTC; abundance: .; v_gene: TRBV4-1; d_gene: .; j_gene: TRBJ2-7
CDR3aa: CASSLVYLAEAFF; CDR3nt: TGTGCCAGCAGCTTAGTTTACTTGGCTGAAGCTTTCTTT; abundance: .; v_gene: TRBV7-2; d_gene: .; j_gene: TRBJ1-1
CDR3aa: CASSSAGQVTGELFF; CDR3nt: TGTGCCAGCAGCTCCGCCGGACAGGTCACCGGGGAGCTGTTTTTT; abundance: .; v_gene: TRBV7-2; d_gene: TRBD1; j_gene: TRBJ2-2
CDR3aa: CASRRQGGPYEQYF; CDR3nt: TGTGCCAGCAGGAGACAGGGTGGCCCCTACGAGCAGTACTTC; abundance: .; v_gene: TRBV6-5; d_gene: TRBD1; j_gene: TRBJ2-7
CDR3aa: CASSISGGRGGYTF; CDR3nt: TGTGCCAGTAGTATTTCCGGGGGGCGAGGAGGCTACACCTTC; abundance: .; v_gene: TRBV19; d_gene: .; j_gene: TRBJ1-2
CDR3aa: CARNPPGAYF; CDR3nt: TGTGCCAGAAACCCCCCAGGGGCGTACTTC; abundance: .; v_gene: TRBV5-3; d_gene: .; j_gene: TRBJ2-7
CDR3aa: CASSLTGGSGEETQYF; CDR3nt: TGCGCCAGCAGCTTGACAGGGGGCTCAGGTGAAGAGACCCAGTACTTC; abundance: .; v_gene: TRBV5-1; d_gene: TRBD1; j_gene: TRBJ2-5
CDR3aa: CASRGVANYGYTF; CDR3nt: TGCGCCAGCCGGGGGGTAGCTAACTATGGCTACACCTTC; abundance: .; v_gene: TRBV10-2; d_gene: .; j_gene: TRBJ1-2
CDR3aa: CASSSTTNQETQYF; CDR3nt: TGCGCCAGCAGCTCCACGACAAACCAAGAGACCCAGTACTTC; abundance: few; v_gene: TRBV5-1; d_gene: .; j_gene: TRBJ2-5
CDR3aa: CASRGTGTSWRQPQHF; CDR3nt: TGTGCCAGTAGAGGGACAGGGACCTCATGGAGGCAGCCCCAGCATTTT; abundance: .; v_gene: TRBV19; d_gene: TRBD1; j_gene: TRBJ1-5
CDR3aa: CASSTPGQGTYEQYF; CDR3nt: TGTGCCAGTAGTACCCCGGGACAGGGGACCTACGAGCAGTACTTC; abundance: once; v_gene: TRBV19; d_gene: TRBD1; j_gene: TRBJ2-7
CDR3aa: CASSLGVTSLSYEQYF; CDR3nt: TGCGCCAGCAGCTTGGGGGTGACTAGCCTCTCCTACGAGCAGTACTTC; abundance: .; v_gene: TRBV5-1; d_gene: TRBD2; j_gene: TRBJ2-7
CDR3aa: CASSLFPDSNEKLFF; CDR3nt: TGTGCCAGCAGCTTATTCCCGGACAGTAATGAAAAACTGTTTTTT; abundance: .; v_gene: TRBV7-8; d_gene: .; j_gene: TRBJ1-4